A few counts support the clone carrying this T cell receptor beta chain. Its antigen is not identified. Clones were sequenced by immunoSEQ multiplex PCR, and TCRdb holds only the in-frame ones, with some missing. In the table there are tens of thousands of clones, approximately 79% of which are singletons. This entry is derived from a study of a mutant IDH1 vaccine in newly diagnosed glioma. About the research overall: With temozolomide cycles, or 4-6 weeks after radiotherapy alone, vaccination was started. In the visit schedule, V12 fell in week 35, while V13 fell in week 47. Study-level points and caveats: Pseudoprogression seemed unlinked to shifts in top peripheral T cell clonotypes. It was 80% to 95% of patients that developed vaccine-induced immune responses.

Time point defined: week 47, end of study. The investigators gave 300 ug of mutant IDH1 20-mer peptide in each vaccine dose, together with topical imiquimod. The CDR3 is 15 residues long. CDR1 SGHRS and CDR2 YFSETQ come from the germline V gene. Deletions cut 5 bases from V and 1 base from J, with 15 bases between. This sequence joins TRBV5-1 and TRBJ1-1; no definite D call. The specimen comprised PBMCs, sampled from a glioma patient whose treatment included an IDH1 peptide vaccine. This receptor was obtained from a man aged 18 to 29 with glioma. Some clones in this sample may be carry-over from other donors' samples. In nucleotides, the CDR3 is TGCGCCAGCAGTTTAACCACGGACTGGAACACTGAAGCTTTCTTT. Amino acid sequence: CASSLTTDWNTEAFF.